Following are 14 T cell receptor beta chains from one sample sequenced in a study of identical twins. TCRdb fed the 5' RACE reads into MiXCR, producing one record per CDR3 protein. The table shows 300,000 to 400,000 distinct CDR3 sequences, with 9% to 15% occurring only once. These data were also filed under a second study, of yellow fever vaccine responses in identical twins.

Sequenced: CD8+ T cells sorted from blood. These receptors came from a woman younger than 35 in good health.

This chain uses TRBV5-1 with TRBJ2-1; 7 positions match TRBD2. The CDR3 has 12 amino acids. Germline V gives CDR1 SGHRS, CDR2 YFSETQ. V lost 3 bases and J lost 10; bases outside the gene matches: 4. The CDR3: CASSWASGEQFF. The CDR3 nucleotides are TGCGCCAGCAGCTGGGCTAGCGGAGAGCAGTTCTTC.

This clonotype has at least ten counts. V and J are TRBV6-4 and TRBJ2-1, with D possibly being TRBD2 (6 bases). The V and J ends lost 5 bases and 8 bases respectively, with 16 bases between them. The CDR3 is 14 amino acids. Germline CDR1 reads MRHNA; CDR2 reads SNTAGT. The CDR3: CASSTGLAGDEQFF. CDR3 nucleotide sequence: TGTGCCAGCAGTACGGGACTCGCAGGAGATGAGCAGTTCTTC.

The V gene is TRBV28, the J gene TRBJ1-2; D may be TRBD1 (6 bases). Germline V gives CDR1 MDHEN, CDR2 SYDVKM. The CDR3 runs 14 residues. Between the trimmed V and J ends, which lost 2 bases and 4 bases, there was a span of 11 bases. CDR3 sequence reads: CASSLQGSLYGYTF. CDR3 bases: TGTGCCAGCAGTTTACAGGGGTCCCTCTATGGCTACACCTTC.

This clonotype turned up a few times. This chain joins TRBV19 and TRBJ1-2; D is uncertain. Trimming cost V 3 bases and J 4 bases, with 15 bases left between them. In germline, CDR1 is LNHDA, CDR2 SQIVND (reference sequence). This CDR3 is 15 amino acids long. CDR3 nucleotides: TGTGCCAGTAGTATGACCGACACCGCATTCTATGGCTACACCTTC. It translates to CASSMTDTAFYGYTF.

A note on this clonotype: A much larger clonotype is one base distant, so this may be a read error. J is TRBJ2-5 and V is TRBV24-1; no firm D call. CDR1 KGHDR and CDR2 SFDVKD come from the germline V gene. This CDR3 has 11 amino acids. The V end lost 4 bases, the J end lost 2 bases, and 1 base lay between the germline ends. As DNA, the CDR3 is TGTGCCACCAGTGAACAAGAGACCCAGTACTTC. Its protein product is CATSEQETQYF.

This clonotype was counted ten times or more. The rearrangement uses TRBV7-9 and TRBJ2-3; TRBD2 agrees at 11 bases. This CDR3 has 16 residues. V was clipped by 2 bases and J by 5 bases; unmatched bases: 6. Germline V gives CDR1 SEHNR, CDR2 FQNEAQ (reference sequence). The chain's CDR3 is CASSLLAGGPGDTQYF. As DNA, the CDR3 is TGTGCCAGCAGCTTATTAGCGGGAGGGCCTGGAGATACGCAGTATTTT. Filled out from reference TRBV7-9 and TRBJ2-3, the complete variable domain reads DTGVSQNPRHKITKRGQNVTFRCDPISEHNRLYWYRQTLGQGPEFLTYFQNEAQLEKSRLLSDRFSAERPKGSFSTLEIQRTEQGDSAMYLCASSLLAGGPGDTQYFGPGTRLTVL.

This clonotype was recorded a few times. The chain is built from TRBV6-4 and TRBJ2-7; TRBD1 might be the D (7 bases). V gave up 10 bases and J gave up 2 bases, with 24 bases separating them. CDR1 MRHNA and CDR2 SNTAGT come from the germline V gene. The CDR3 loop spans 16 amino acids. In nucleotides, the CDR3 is TGTGCCATCGCTCCGGGACAGCGTGGGGGGACCTACGAGCAGTACGTC. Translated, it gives CAIAPGQRGGTYEQYV.

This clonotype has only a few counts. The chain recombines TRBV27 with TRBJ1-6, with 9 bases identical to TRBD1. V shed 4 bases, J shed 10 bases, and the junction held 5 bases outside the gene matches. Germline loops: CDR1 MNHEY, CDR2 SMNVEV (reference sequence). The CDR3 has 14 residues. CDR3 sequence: CASSYGTGTSPLHF. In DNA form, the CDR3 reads TGTGCCAGCAGTTACGGGACAGGGACCTCACCCCTCCACTTT.

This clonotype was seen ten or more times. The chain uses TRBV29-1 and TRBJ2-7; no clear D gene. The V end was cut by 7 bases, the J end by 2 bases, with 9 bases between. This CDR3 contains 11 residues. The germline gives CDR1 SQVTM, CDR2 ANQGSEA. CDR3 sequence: CSARVAYEQYF. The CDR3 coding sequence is TGCAGCGCACGGGTGGCCTACGAGCAGTACTTC.

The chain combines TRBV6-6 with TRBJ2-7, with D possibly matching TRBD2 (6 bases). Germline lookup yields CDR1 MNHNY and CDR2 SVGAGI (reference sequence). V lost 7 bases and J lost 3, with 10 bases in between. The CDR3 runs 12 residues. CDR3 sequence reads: CASTRRGYEQYF. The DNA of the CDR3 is TGTGCCAGCACTCGGCGGGGCTACGAGCAGTACTTC.

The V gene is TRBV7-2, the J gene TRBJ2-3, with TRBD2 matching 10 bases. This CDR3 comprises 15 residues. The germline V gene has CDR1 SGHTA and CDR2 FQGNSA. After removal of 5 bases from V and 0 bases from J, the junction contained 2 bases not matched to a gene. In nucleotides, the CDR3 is TGTGCCAGCAGCATGACTAGCGGGAGCACAGATACGCAGTATTTT. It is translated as CASSMTSGSTDTQYF. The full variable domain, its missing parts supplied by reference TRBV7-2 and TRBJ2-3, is GAGVSQSPSNKVTEKGKDVELRCDPISGHTALYWYRQSLGQGLEFLIYFQGNSAPDKSGLPSDRFSAERTGGSVSTLTIQRTQQEDSAVYLCASSMTSGSTDTQYFGPGTRLTVL.

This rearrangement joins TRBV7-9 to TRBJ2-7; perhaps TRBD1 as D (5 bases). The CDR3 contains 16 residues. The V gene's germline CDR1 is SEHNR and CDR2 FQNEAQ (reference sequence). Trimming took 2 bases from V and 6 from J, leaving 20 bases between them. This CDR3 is CASSLIRQGRIGEQYF. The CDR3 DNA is TGTGCCAGCAGCTTAATTCGTCAGGGCAGGATCGGCGAGCAGTACTTC.

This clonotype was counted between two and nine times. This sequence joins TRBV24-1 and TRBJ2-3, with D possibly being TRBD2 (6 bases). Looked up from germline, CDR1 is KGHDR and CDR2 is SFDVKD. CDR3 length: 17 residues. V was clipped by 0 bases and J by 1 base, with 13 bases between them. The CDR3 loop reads CATSDLREVRGTDTQYF. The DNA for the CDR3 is TGTGCCACCAGTGATTTGAGGGAGGTTAGGGGCACAGATACGCAGTATTTT.

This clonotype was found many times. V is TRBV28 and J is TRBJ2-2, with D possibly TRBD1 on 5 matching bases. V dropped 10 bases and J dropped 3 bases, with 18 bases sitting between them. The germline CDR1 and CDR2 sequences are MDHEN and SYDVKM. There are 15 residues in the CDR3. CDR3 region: CATERGSGHTGELFF. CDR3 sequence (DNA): TGTGCCACCGAAAGGGGCTCAGGTCACACCGGGGAGCTGTTTTTT.